The 5 T cell receptor beta chains below come from one sample, sequenced in a study of cytomegalovirus exposure and HLA in healthy donors. PCR employed 60 Vbeta and 13 Jbeta primers. Here immunoSEQ multiplex PCR was the method, and the copy in TCRdb shows in-frame clones only, minus some. The sample comprises over 100,000 clones, about 87% of which are singletons, and 4% to 6.5% rests with the top ten. Sequenced sample: PBMCs. The source of these receptors is a woman in her 30s in good health and CMV-seronegative.

The chain uses TRBV10-3 and TRBJ1-2; TRBD1 matches at 8 bases. V dropped 5 bases and J dropped 3; count of bases not matched to a gene: 2. The CDR3 contains 13 residues. The germline CDR1 and CDR2 sequences are ENHRY and SYGVKD. The CDR3, as DNA: TGTGCCATCAGTATGACAGGGGACTATGGCTACACCTTC. This encodes CAISMTGDYGYTF.

The chain employs TRBV19 and TRBJ1-5, with 7 bases that match TRBD1. The V gene end was trimmed by 5 bases and the J gene end by 7 bases; junction bases not matched to a gene: 8. The CDR3 is 14 residues long. Germline values: CDR1 LNHDA, CDR2 SQIVND (reference sequence). CDR3 bases: TGTGCCAGTAGTGACGACAGGGTTTTGCAGCCCCAGCATTTT. It specifies CASSDDRVLQPQHF.

The V gene is TRBV5-6, the J gene TRBJ2-1; TRBD2 matches 8 bases. The CDR3 consists of 18 residues. The junction had 17 bases not matched to a gene; V was cut back by 3 bases and J by 6 bases. CDR1 is SGHDT, CDR2 YYEEEE, per germline. The CDR3 DNA sequence: TGTGCCAGCAGCTCCCCTTTTCCGGGACTAGACGGCTCCAATGAGCAGTTCTTC. Its protein is CASSSPFPGLDGSNEQFF.

V is TRBV2 and J is TRBJ1-4; D gene uncertain. The CDR3 extends over 14 amino acids. V shed 0 bases and J shed 10 bases, with 12 bases lying between them. Per germline, CDR1 SNHLY and CDR2 FYNNEI. The CDR3 nucleotides are TGTGCCAGCAGTGAAGCGCGAACAGCGGGAAAACTGTTTTTT. Protein sequence: CASSEARTAGKLFF.

The chain employs TRBV19 and TRBJ2-7; 7 positions agree with TRBD1. The germline CDR1 and CDR2 sequences are LNHDA and SQIVND (reference sequence). The trim removed 3 bases at V and 7 bases at J, leaving 12 bases unmatched. This CDR3 contains 15 residues. CDR3 sequence reads: CASSISTGSPREQYF. CDR3 bases: TGTGCCAGTAGTATTTCGACAGGGAGTCCCCGGGAGCAGTACTTC.